The 26 T cell receptor beta chains below all came from one sample that was sequenced in a study of cytomegalovirus exposure and HLA in healthy donors. 60 Vbeta and 13 Jbeta primers were used in PCR. Sequenced by immunoSEQ multiplex PCR; TCRdb stores in-frame clones only, minus some. This table holds about 100,000 clones, roughly 80% found once. Material for sequencing was PBMCs. The receptors originated from a man aged 30 to 45 in good health and CMV-seronegative.

The J gene is TRBJ2-2, the V gene TRBV20-1; no clear D. Trimming removed 3 bases from V and 7 bases from J, with 6 bases in between. Germline CDR1 is DFQATT and CDR2 is SNEGSKA (reference sequence). The CDR3 has 11 residues. CDR3 sequence: CSASMFGELFF. Here the CDR3 DNA reads TGCAGTGCTAGTATGTTCGGGGAGCTGTTTTTT.

This clone showed up just a few times. This chain connects TRBV30 to TRBJ2-5, with D possibly TRBD2 on 6 matching bases. Trimming left V 7 bases short and J 1 base short, with 13 bases between. The CDR3 sequence is 13 residues long. Germline values: CDR1 GTSNPN, CDR2 SVGIG (reference sequence). CDR3 coding DNA: TGTGCCTCGGGGGAATATGTCCAAGAGACCCAGTACTTC. Translating gives CASGEYVQETQYF.

The chain joins TRBV5-1 to TRBJ2-7; 7 bases fit TRBD2. The CDR3 loop spans 15 amino acids. The germline CDR1 and CDR2 sequences are SGHRS and YFSETQ. V lost 2 bases, J lost 1 base, and 6 bases stayed unmatched. The CDR3 sequence: CASSFFSGPSYEQYF. The CDR3 DNA sequence: TGCGCCAGCAGCTTCTTTAGCGGGCCATCCTACGAGCAGTACTTC.

The CDR3 loop reads CSGKGGLVQYF. In DNA form, the CDR3 reads TGCAGCGGAAAGGGAGGTTTGGTTCAGTACTTC. The chain recombines TRBV29-1 with TRBJ2-4; TRBD2 is a possible D gene (6 bases). This CDR3 is built from 11 residues. V shed 7 bases and J shed 11 bases, with 15 bases lying between them. The V gene's germline CDR1 is SQVTM and CDR2 ANQGSEA.

In this sample, this clone turned up a few times. The chain carries TRBV25-1 and TRBJ1-1; perhaps TRBD1 as D (6 bases). CDR3 length: 13 residues. Trimming shortened V by 7 bases and J by 1 base, and 10 bases separated the two germline ends. Germline V gene lookup returns CDR1 MGHDK and CDR2 SYGVNS. The CDR3 nucleotides are TGTGCCAGCAAGCACAGGGCGAACACTGAAGCTTTCTTT. Its protein is CASKHRANTEAFF.

The CDR3 DNA reads TGCGCCAGGGGCCCAGAAGCTTTCTTT. Translation gives CARGPEAFF. This rearrangement joins TRBV4-1 to TRBJ1-1; the D is unclear. This CDR3 spans 9 amino acids. Trimming took 9 bases from V and 8 from J, leaving 7 bases between them. The germline gives CDR1 MGHRA, CDR2 YSYEKL.

The rearrangement links TRBV28 to TRBJ2-6; TRBD1 might be the D (5 bases). The CDR3 contains 18 residues. V lost 5 bases and J lost 4, with 21 bases in between. Germline loops: CDR1 MDHEN, CDR2 SYDVKM. The CDR3 coding sequence is TGTGCCAGCAGTCCTTATCTGACGGGTGGGGCCGGGGCCAACGTCCTGACTTTC. The encoded protein is CASSPYLTGGAGANVLTF. Supplemented by reference TRBV28 and TRBJ2-6, the full variable domain reads DVKVTQSSRYLVKRTGEKVFLECVQDMDHENMFWYRQDPGLGLRLIYFSYDVKMKEKGDIPEGYSVSREKKERFSLILESASTNQTSMYLCASSPYLTGGAGANVLTFGAGSRLTVL.

The chain links TRBV2 to TRBJ1-6, with 9 bases aligning to TRBD1. Losses at the gene ends were 11 bases for V and 6 bases for J; bases not matched to a gene: 5. The germline V gene has CDR1 SNHLY and CDR2 FYNNEI. The CDR3 loop spans 13 amino acids. This CDR3 is CAGGQGINSPLHF. The CDR3 DNA reads as TGTGCCGGAGGACAGGGGATTAATTCACCCCTCCACTTT.

The chain employs TRBV6-1 and TRBJ1-2; 9 bases agree with TRBD1. This CDR3 is built from 15 residues. V lost 2 bases and J lost 4; bases outside the gene matches: 5. Germline assignment: CDR1 MNHNS and CDR2 SASEGT. Here the CDR3 DNA reads TGTGCCAGCAGTGAACGGGACAGGGCGTTCTATGGCTACACCTTC. Protein sequence: CASSERDRAFYGYTF.

This sequence joins TRBV28 and TRBJ2-5; D tentatively reads TRBD1 or TRBD2 (5 bases each). With the DNA end fitting TRBJ2-7 better, the J assignment may be wrong. The CDR3 consists of 13 residues. From germline, CDR1 is MDHEN and CDR2 SYDVKM. The CDR3 is CASSLPGGYEQYF. CDR3 sequence (DNA): TGTGCCAGCAGTCTCCCTGGGGGCTACGAGCAGTACTTC.

The chain combines TRBV29-1 with TRBJ1-3; TRBD1 is a possible D gene (5 bases). V was trimmed by 4 bases and J by 1 base, leaving 17 bases between them. The CDR3 extends over 16 amino acids. Germline-derived CDR1 and CDR2 are SQVTM and ANQGSEA. For the CDR3, the DNA is TGCAGCGTTGTCCCTGCAACAGGTGCTTCTGGAAACACCATATATTTT. Amino acid sequence: CSVVPATGASGNTIYF.

This clone was counted between two and nine times. The chain employs TRBV6-5 and TRBJ1-1, with D perhaps TRBD1 (5 bases). The CDR3 consists of 11 residues. Trimming stripped 8 bases from V and 6 bases from J, with 10 bases between. Germline-derived CDR1 and CDR2 are MNHEY and SVGAGI. The CDR3 here is CASLGGAEAFF. In DNA form, the CDR3 reads TGTGCCAGCCTGGGGGGAGCTGAAGCTTTCTTT.

This chain joins TRBV5-1 and TRBJ2-1, with D possibly matching TRBD2 (7 bases). Trimming removed 0 bases at V and 6 bases at J, with 16 bases between. Germline V gene lookup returns CDR1 SGHRS and CDR2 YFSETQ. The CDR3 is 16 amino acids. The CDR3 loop is CASSLAEGGGLNEQFF. CDR3 bases: TGCGCCAGCAGCTTGGCCGAGGGCGGGGGCCTCAATGAGCAGTTCTTC.

This clone was counted between two and nine times. Within the sample, other DNA sequences also encode this same CDR3. V and J are TRBV4-1 and TRBJ2-1, with 11 bases lining up with TRBD2. CDR3 size: 15 residues. Per the germline V gene, CDR1 is MGHRA and CDR2 is YSYEKL. With V trimmed by 6 bases and J by 4 bases, 5 bases remained unmatched. CDR3 region: CASSPTSGSYNEQFF. DNA of the CDR3: TGCGCCAGCAGTCCAACTAGCGGGAGTTACAATGAGCAGTTCTTC.

The J gene is TRBJ2-5, the V gene TRBV13, with 8 positions matching TRBD2. The CDR3 totals 17 residues. Germline V lookup: CDR1 PRHDT, CDR2 FYEKMQ (reference sequence). The V segment lost 3 bases and the J segment 3 bases; nucleotides outside the gene matches: 12. CDR3 loop: CASSLLGSGVVEETQYF. CDR3 coding DNA: TGTGCCAGCAGCTTGCTGGGTAGCGGGGTAGTAGAAGAGACCCAGTACTTC. Combining the CDR3 with reference TRBV13 and TRBJ2-5 gives the whole variable domain AAGVIQSPRHLIKEKRETATLKCYPIPRHDTVYWYQQGPGQDPQFLISFYEKMQSDKGSIPDRFSAQQFSDYHSELNMSSLELGDSALYFCASSLLGSGVVEETQYFGPGTRLLVL.

This chain connects TRBV4-2 to TRBJ1-5; no definite D call. Germline V gene sequence: CDR1 LGHNA, CDR2 YNFKEQ. The CDR3 extends over 14 amino acids. V was pared by 1 base and J by 4 bases, with 8 bases between. The CDR3 sequence is CASSQVLLNQPQHF. CDR3 nucleotide sequence: TGTGCCAGCAGCCAAGTTTTACTGAATCAGCCCCAGCATTTT.

The chain combines TRBV2 with TRBJ2-1; no clear D. V was cut by 7 bases and J by 7 bases, with 8 bases left in between. The CDR3 runs 11 residues. Germline assignment: CDR1 SNHLY and CDR2 FYNNEI. The CDR3, as DNA: TGTGCCAGCACGAGTGGTAATGAGCAGTTCTTC. It encodes CASTSGNEQFF.

The chain couples TRBV18 to TRBJ1-1; D is perhaps TRBD1 (6 bases). The germline CDR1 and CDR2 sequences are KGHSH and LQKENI. Between the trimmed V and J ends, which lost 1 base and 11 bases, there was a span of 11 bases. The CDR3 loop spans 12 amino acids. This CDR3 is CASSPRAGVAFF. The CDR3 region has the DNA TGTGCCAGCTCACCACGAGCAGGGGTGGCTTTCTTT.

This chain joins TRBV6-1 and TRBJ2-7; 8 nucleotides match TRBD2. This CDR3 spans 14 amino acids. With 2 bases clipped from V and 7 bases from J, the junction kept 7 bases outside the gene matches. Germline assignment: CDR1 MNHNS and CDR2 SASEGT. The CDR3, as DNA: TGTGCCAGCAGTGAACGAGCGGGGGTCGGAGAGCAGTACTTC. Translating gives CASSERAGVGEQYF.

This clone was observed a few times. The chain combines TRBV19 with TRBJ1-5; D uncertain. Deletions cut 0 bases from V and 10 bases from J, with 7 bases between. Germline values: CDR1 LNHDA, CDR2 SQIVND (reference sequence). The CDR3 has 12 residues. The CDR3 nucleotides are TGTGCCAGTAGTATAGATAGAGGACCCCAGCATTTT. Translation: CASSIDRGPQHF.

The rearrangement joins TRBV21-1 to TRBJ1-2; TRBD1 is taken as the D call from the table, unchecked against the DNA. TRBV21-1 is labeled a pseudogene. CDR3 length equals 14 residues. CDR3 DNA: TGTGCCAGCAGTCCGGGACAGGGGGCGATGGGCTACACCTTC. Translating it yields CASSPGQGAMGYTF.

This clone turned up a few times. The V gene is TRBV7-6, the J gene TRBJ1-6; perhaps TRBD1 as D (6 bases). The CDR3 runs 13 residues. Germline lookup yields CDR1 SGHVS and CDR2 FNYEAQ. CDR3 coding DNA: TGTGCAATACTGGGGGCCGGTAATTCACCCCTCCACTTT. It yields the protein CAILGAGNSPLHF. Full variable domain (missing parts from reference TRBV7-6 and TRBJ1-6): GAGVSQSPRYKVTKRGQDVALRCDPISGHVSLYWYRQALGQGPEFLTYFNYEAQQDKSGLPNDRFSAERPEGSISTLTIQRTEQRDSAMYRCAILGAGNSPLHFGNGTRLTVT.

V gene TRBV2 combines with J gene TRBJ2-2; D possibly corresponds to TRBD2 (5 bases). V dropped 9 bases and J dropped 6 bases, with 20 bases sitting between them. This CDR3 comprises 15 residues. Germline lookup yields CDR1 SNHLY and CDR2 FYNNEI. This chain's CDR3 is CARSLRALAAGELFF. CDR3 coding DNA: TGTGCCAGATCACTCCGGGCGCTAGCAGCCGGGGAGCTGTTTTTT.

The chain joins TRBV5-1 to TRBJ2-7; 7 bases match TRBD1. The V gene end was trimmed by 3 bases and the J gene end by 2 bases; junction bases not matched to a gene: 8. The CDR3 loop spans 15 amino acids. Per germline, CDR1 SGHRS and CDR2 YFSETQ. CDR3 nucleotide sequence: TGCGCCAGCAGCTCAGACAGGGTTGGTGCCTACGAGCAGTACTTC. It is translated as CASSSDRVGAYEQYF.

The CDR3 region has the DNA TGTGCCAGCAGCGTGACTAGCGGCGGCTTGGTGGAGACCCAGTACTTC. Translation: CASSVTSGGLVETQYF. This chain joins TRBV9 and TRBJ2-5; 9 bases are a match to TRBD2. The CDR3 length is 16 residues. Germline assignment: CDR1 SGDLS and CDR2 YYNGEE. V lost 2 bases to trimming and J lost 5 bases; unmatched junction nucleotides: 10. Drawing the rest from reference TRBV9 and TRBJ2-5, the complete variable domain is DSGVTQTPKHLITATGQRVTLRCSPRSGDLSVYWYQQSLDQGLQFLIQYYNGEERAKGNILERFSAQQFPDLHSELNLSSLELGDSALYFCASSVTSGGLVETQYFGPGTRLLVL.

This clone appeared a single time. The gene calls are TRBV19 and TRBJ1-1; D is unresolved. CDR1 LNHDA and CDR2 SQIVND come from the germline V gene (reference sequence). This CDR3 has 14 amino acids. Trimming took off 4 bases at V and 4 bases at J, with 13 bases between the two ends. In nucleotides, the CDR3 is TGTGCCAGTAGTACGACGGGAGGGTTCACTGAAGCTTTCTTT. This codes for CASSTTGGFTEAFF.